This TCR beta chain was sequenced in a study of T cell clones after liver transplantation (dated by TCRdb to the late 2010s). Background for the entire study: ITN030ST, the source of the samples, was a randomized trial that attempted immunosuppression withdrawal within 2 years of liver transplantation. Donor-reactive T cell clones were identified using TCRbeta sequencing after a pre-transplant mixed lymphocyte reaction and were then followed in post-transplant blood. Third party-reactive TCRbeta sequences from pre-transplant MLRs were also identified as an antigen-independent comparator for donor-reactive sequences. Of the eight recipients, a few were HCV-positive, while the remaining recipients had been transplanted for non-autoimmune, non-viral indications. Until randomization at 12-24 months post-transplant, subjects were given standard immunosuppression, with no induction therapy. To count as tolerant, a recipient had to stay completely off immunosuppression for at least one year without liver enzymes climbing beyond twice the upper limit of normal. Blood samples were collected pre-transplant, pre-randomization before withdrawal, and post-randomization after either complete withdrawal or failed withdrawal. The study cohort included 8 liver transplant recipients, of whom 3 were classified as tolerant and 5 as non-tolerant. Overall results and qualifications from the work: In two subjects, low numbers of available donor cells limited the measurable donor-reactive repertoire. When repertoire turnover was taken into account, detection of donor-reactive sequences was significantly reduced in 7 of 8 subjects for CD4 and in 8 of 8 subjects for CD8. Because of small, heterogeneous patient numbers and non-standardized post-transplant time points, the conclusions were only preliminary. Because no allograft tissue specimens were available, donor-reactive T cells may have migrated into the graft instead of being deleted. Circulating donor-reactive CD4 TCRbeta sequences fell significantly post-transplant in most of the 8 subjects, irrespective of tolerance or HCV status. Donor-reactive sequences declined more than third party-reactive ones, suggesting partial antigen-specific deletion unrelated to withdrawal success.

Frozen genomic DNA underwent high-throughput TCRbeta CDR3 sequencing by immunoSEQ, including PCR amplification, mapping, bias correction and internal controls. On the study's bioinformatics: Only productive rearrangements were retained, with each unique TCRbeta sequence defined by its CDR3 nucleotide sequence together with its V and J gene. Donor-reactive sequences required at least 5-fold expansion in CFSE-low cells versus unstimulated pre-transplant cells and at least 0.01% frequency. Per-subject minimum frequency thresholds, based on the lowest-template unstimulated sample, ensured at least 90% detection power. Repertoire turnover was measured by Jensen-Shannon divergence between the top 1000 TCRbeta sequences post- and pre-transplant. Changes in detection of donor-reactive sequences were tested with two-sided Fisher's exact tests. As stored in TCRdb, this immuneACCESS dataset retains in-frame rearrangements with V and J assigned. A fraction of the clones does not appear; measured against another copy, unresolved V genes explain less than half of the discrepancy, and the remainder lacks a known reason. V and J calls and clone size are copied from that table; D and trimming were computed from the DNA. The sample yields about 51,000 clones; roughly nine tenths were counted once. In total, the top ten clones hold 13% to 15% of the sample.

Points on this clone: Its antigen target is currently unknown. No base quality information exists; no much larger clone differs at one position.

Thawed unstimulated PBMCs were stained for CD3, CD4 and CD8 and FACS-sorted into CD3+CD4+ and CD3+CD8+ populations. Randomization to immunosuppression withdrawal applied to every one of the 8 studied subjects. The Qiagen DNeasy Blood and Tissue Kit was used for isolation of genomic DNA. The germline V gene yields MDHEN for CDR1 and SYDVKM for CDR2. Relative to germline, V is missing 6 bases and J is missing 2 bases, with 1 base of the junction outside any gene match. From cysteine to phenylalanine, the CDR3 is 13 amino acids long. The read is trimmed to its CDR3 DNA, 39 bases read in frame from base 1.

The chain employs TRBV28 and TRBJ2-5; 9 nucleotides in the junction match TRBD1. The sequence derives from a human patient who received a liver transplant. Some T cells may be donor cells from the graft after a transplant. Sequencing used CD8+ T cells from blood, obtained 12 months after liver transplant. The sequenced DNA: TGTGCCAGCAGCGACAGGGGGCAAGAGACCCAGTACTTC. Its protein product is CASSDRGQETQYF.